This T cell receptor beta chain was documented in a study of vaccination and CD4 T cells after COVID-19. Once obtained from cultured CD4+ T cells, the DNA was sequenced using the Oncomine TCR Beta short-read assay. From the PCR reads, TCRdb called clonotypes with MiXCR, one entry per CDR3 protein. The sample consists of fewer than 15,000 distinct CDR3 sequences, about a fifth of them appearing once. Points on this clonotype: Antigen: not known.

The sample's treatment: roughly ten-day PBMC culture with coronavirus spike peptide pools or control peptides (ViraFEST assay). The length of the CDR3 is 13 residues. V lost 0 bases, J lost 4 bases, and 8 bases lay in between. The germline V gene encodes CDR1 SGHDT and CDR2 YYEEEE. The sample was CD4+ T cells from blood, cultured in vitro, taken before SARS-CoV-2 vaccination. This chain uses TRBV5-6 with TRBJ2-7; D not certain. The receptor comes from a human donor who received a COVID-19 vaccine. As DNA, the CDR3 is TGTGCCAGCAGCTTGGCCGACGGATACGAGCAGTACTTC. Translation gives CASSLADGYEQYF.